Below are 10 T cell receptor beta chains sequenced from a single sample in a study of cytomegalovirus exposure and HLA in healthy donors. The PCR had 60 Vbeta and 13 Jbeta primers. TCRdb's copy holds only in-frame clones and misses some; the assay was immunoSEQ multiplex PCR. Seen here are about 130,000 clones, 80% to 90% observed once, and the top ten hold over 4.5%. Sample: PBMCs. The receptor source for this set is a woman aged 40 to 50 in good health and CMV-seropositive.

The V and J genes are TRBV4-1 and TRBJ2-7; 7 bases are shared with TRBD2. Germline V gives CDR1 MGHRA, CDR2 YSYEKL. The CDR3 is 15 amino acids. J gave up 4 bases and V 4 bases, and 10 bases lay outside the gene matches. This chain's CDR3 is CASSRPGGRRYEQYF. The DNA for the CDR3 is TGCGCCAGCAGCCGTCCCGGCGGGAGAAGATACGAGCAGTACTTC.

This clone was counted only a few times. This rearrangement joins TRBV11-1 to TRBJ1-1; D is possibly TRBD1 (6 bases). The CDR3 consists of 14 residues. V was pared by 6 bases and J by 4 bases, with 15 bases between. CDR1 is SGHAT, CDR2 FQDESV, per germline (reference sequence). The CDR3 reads CASRPFRGSTEAFF. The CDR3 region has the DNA TGTGCCAGCAGGCCCTTCAGGGGCAGCACTGAAGCTTTCTTT.

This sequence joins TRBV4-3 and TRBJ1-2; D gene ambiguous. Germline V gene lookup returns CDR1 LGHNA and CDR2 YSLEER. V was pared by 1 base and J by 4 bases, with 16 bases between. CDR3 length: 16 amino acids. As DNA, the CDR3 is TGCGCCAGCAGCCAAGGAGTCCTCGGACTGGGCTATGGCTACACCTTC. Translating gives CASSQGVLGLGYGYTF.

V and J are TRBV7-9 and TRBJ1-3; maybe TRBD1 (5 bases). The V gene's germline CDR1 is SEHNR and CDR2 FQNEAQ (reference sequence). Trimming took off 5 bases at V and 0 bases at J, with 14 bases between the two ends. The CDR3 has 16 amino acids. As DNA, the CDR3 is TGTGCCAGCAGCCGATTTGGGGGGAGCTCTGGAAACACCATATATTTT. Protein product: CASSRFGGSSGNTIYF. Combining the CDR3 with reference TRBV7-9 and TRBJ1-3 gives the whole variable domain DTGVSQNPRHKITKRGQNVTFRCDPISEHNRLYWYRQTLGQGPEFLTYFQNEAQLEKSRLLSDRFSAERPKGSFSTLEIQRTEQGDSAMYLCASSRFGGSSGNTIYFGEGSWLTVV.

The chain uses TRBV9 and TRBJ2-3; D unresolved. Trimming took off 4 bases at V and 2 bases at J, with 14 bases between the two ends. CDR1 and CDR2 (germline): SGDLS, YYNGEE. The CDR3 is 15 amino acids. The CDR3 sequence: CASSPSPVVTDTQYF. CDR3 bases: TGTGCCAGCAGCCCTAGTCCGGTTGTCACAGATACGCAGTATTTT.

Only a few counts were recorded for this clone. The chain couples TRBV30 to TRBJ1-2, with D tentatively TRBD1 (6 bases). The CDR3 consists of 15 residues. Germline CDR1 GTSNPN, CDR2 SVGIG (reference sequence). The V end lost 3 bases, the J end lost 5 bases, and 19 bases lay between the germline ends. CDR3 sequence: CAWSGGQGLGYGYTF. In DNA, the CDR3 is TGTGCCTGGAGCGGGGGGCAGGGTCTGGGGTATGGCTACACCTTC. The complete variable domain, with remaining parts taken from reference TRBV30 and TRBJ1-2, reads SQTIHQWPATLVQPVGSPLSLECTVEGTSNPNLYWYRQAAGRGLQLLFYSVGIGQISSEVPQNLSASRPQDRQFILSSKKLLLSDSGFYLCAWSGGQGLGYGYTFGSGTRLTVV.

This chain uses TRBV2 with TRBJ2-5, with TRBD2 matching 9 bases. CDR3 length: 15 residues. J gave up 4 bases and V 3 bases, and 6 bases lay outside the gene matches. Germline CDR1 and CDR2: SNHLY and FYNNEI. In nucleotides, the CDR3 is TGTGCCAGCAGTGACGCGGGGGGGCCTATAGAGACCCAGTACTTC. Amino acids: CASSDAGGPIETQYF. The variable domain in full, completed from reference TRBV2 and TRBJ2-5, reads EPEVTQTPSHQVTQMGQEVILRCVPISNHLYFYWYRQILGQKVEFLVSFYNNEISEKSEIFDDQFSVERPDGSNFTLKIRSTKLEDSAMYFCASSDAGGPIETQYFGPGTRLLVL.

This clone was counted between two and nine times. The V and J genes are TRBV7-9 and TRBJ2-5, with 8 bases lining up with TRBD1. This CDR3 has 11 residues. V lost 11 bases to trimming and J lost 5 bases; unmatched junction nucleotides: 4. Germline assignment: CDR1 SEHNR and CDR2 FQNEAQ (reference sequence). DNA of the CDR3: TGTGCCGGACAGGGTGCCGAGACCCAGTACTTC. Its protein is CAGQGAETQYF.

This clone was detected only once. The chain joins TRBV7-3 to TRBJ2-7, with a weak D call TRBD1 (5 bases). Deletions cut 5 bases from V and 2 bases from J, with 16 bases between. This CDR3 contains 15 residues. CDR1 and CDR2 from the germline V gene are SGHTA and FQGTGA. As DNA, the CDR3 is TGTGCCAGCAGCCCCGATAGGACACGGACCTACGAGCAGTACTTC. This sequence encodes CASSPDRTRTYEQYF.

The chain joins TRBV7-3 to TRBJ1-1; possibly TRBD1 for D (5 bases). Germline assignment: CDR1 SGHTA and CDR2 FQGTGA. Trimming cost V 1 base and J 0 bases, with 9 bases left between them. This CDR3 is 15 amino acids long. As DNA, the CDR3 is TGTGCCAGCAGCTTAAGCAGGGCAGTGAACACTGAAGCTTTCTTT. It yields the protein CASSLSRAVNTEAFF.